This TCR beta chain was recovered during a study of cytomegalovirus exposure and HLA in healthy donors. The PCR used 60 Vbeta and 13 Jbeta primers. Per the original methods: It was a later analysis that counted about 80 million unique TCR beta chains, of which 9 million to 13 million were shared. Sequenced by immunoSEQ multiplex PCR; TCRdb stores in-frame clones only, minus some. That table supplies the V and J calls and clone size; D and trimming were determined from the DNA. The table lists approximately 130,000 clones, 76% of them singletons. Participants comprised healthy donors of bone marrow. The TCR sequence derives from a female donor in good health and CMV-seropositive. Material for sequencing was PBMCs.

The CDR3 here is CASSLGQRLSGNTIYF. In nucleotides, the CDR3 is TGTGCCAGCAGCTTAGGTCAGAGACTCTCTGGAAACACCATATATTTT. The chain employs TRBV7-6 and TRBJ1-3, with D hard to call. The CDR3 runs 16 residues. Trimming removed 1 base at V and 0 bases at J, with 10 bases between. Germline V gene sequence: CDR1 SGHVS, CDR2 FNYEAQ. Filled out from reference TRBV7-6 and TRBJ1-3, the complete variable domain reads GAGVSQSPRYKVTKRGQDVALRCDPISGHVSLYWYRQALGQGPEFLTYFNYEAQQDKSGLPNDRFSAERPEGSISTLTIQRTEQRDSAMYRCASSLGQRLSGNTIYFGEGSWLTVV.